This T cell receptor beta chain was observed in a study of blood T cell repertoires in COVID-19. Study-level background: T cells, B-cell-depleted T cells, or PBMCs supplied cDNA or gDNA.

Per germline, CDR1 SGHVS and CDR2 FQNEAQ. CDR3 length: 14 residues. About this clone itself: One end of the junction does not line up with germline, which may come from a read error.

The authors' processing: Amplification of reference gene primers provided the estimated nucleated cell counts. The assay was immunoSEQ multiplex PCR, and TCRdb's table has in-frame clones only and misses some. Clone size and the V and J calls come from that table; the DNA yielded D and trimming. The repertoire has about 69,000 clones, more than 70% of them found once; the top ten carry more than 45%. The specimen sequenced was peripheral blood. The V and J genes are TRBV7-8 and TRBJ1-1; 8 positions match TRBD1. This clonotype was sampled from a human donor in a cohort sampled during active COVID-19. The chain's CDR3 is CASNLSGGLTEAFF. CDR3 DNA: TGTGCCAGCAACTTATCAGGGGGCTTGACTGAAGCTTTCTTT.